This T cell receptor beta chain emerged from a study of T-cell reconstitution after alpha-beta-depleted transplantation in children. V was pared by 0 bases and J by 6 bases, with 9 bases of the junction left unmatched. The CDR3 has 16 residues. Germline V gives CDR1 SGDLS, CDR2 YYNGEE. Using unique molecular identifiers, the investigators prepared the TCRbeta library. A single record per CDR3 protein comes from TCRdb applying MiXCR to the PCR reads. The table has approximately 520,000 distinct CDR3 sequences, 11% seen once. Study-wide results and caveats: T-cell numbers and diversity, one year after transplant, stemmed largely from T cells that were newly produced. The study traced high day-60 TCRbeta diversity in some patients to surviving recipient T cells and thymic progenitors. As was reported, about two months after transplant, alpha-beta T cells came from several hundred expanded graft clones.

This clonotype was recorded many times. The antigen remains unidentified. The sequenced sample was PBMCs, mostly from graft donor cells, obtained 180 days after TCRalphabeta/CD19-depleted stem cell transplant. This sequence originates from a female patient aged 2 to 10 who had a stem cell transplant for aplastic anemia, so the T cells may come from the graft donor. This chain joins TRBV9 and TRBJ2-1, with 7 bases that match TRBD2. CDR3 nucleotides: TGTGCCAGCAGCGTAGCGGGGGGAGAGGGATTCAATGAGCAGTTCTTC. As protein: CASSVAGGEGFNEQFF.